This TCR beta chain was recorded in a study of T cell repertoires in cytomegalovirus infection. For the study at large: Evidence of both CMV infection and a matching HLA type came from public TCR beta signatures.

Overall study findings and caveats: Adding up the frequency of public TCR beta families identified people who carried CMV plus the relevant HLA. HLA-C-restricted CMV-specific TCR beta clonotypes were dominant in the ex vivo response.

MiXCR, run by TCRdb on the reads, gives a single entry per CDR3 protein. The repertoire holds 200,000 to 250,000 distinct CDR3 sequences, about 12% seen once, with approximately 1.6% in the top ten. This clonotype was seen ten or more times. The antigen is not known. This CDR3 is built from 13 residues. Trimming shortened V by 5 bases and J by 10 bases, and 15 bases separated the two germline ends. The germline V gene encodes CDR1 SGHNT and CDR2 YENEEA. The sequence derives from a human donor in good health (CMV status not recorded). Some clones in this sample may be carry-over from other donors' samples. Material for sequencing was PBMCs. This rearrangement joins TRBV11-3 to TRBJ1-3, with unresolved D. CDR3 protein: CASSAEEYGTIYF. As DNA, the CDR3 is TGTGCCAGCAGCGCAGAAGAATATGGGACCATATATTTT.